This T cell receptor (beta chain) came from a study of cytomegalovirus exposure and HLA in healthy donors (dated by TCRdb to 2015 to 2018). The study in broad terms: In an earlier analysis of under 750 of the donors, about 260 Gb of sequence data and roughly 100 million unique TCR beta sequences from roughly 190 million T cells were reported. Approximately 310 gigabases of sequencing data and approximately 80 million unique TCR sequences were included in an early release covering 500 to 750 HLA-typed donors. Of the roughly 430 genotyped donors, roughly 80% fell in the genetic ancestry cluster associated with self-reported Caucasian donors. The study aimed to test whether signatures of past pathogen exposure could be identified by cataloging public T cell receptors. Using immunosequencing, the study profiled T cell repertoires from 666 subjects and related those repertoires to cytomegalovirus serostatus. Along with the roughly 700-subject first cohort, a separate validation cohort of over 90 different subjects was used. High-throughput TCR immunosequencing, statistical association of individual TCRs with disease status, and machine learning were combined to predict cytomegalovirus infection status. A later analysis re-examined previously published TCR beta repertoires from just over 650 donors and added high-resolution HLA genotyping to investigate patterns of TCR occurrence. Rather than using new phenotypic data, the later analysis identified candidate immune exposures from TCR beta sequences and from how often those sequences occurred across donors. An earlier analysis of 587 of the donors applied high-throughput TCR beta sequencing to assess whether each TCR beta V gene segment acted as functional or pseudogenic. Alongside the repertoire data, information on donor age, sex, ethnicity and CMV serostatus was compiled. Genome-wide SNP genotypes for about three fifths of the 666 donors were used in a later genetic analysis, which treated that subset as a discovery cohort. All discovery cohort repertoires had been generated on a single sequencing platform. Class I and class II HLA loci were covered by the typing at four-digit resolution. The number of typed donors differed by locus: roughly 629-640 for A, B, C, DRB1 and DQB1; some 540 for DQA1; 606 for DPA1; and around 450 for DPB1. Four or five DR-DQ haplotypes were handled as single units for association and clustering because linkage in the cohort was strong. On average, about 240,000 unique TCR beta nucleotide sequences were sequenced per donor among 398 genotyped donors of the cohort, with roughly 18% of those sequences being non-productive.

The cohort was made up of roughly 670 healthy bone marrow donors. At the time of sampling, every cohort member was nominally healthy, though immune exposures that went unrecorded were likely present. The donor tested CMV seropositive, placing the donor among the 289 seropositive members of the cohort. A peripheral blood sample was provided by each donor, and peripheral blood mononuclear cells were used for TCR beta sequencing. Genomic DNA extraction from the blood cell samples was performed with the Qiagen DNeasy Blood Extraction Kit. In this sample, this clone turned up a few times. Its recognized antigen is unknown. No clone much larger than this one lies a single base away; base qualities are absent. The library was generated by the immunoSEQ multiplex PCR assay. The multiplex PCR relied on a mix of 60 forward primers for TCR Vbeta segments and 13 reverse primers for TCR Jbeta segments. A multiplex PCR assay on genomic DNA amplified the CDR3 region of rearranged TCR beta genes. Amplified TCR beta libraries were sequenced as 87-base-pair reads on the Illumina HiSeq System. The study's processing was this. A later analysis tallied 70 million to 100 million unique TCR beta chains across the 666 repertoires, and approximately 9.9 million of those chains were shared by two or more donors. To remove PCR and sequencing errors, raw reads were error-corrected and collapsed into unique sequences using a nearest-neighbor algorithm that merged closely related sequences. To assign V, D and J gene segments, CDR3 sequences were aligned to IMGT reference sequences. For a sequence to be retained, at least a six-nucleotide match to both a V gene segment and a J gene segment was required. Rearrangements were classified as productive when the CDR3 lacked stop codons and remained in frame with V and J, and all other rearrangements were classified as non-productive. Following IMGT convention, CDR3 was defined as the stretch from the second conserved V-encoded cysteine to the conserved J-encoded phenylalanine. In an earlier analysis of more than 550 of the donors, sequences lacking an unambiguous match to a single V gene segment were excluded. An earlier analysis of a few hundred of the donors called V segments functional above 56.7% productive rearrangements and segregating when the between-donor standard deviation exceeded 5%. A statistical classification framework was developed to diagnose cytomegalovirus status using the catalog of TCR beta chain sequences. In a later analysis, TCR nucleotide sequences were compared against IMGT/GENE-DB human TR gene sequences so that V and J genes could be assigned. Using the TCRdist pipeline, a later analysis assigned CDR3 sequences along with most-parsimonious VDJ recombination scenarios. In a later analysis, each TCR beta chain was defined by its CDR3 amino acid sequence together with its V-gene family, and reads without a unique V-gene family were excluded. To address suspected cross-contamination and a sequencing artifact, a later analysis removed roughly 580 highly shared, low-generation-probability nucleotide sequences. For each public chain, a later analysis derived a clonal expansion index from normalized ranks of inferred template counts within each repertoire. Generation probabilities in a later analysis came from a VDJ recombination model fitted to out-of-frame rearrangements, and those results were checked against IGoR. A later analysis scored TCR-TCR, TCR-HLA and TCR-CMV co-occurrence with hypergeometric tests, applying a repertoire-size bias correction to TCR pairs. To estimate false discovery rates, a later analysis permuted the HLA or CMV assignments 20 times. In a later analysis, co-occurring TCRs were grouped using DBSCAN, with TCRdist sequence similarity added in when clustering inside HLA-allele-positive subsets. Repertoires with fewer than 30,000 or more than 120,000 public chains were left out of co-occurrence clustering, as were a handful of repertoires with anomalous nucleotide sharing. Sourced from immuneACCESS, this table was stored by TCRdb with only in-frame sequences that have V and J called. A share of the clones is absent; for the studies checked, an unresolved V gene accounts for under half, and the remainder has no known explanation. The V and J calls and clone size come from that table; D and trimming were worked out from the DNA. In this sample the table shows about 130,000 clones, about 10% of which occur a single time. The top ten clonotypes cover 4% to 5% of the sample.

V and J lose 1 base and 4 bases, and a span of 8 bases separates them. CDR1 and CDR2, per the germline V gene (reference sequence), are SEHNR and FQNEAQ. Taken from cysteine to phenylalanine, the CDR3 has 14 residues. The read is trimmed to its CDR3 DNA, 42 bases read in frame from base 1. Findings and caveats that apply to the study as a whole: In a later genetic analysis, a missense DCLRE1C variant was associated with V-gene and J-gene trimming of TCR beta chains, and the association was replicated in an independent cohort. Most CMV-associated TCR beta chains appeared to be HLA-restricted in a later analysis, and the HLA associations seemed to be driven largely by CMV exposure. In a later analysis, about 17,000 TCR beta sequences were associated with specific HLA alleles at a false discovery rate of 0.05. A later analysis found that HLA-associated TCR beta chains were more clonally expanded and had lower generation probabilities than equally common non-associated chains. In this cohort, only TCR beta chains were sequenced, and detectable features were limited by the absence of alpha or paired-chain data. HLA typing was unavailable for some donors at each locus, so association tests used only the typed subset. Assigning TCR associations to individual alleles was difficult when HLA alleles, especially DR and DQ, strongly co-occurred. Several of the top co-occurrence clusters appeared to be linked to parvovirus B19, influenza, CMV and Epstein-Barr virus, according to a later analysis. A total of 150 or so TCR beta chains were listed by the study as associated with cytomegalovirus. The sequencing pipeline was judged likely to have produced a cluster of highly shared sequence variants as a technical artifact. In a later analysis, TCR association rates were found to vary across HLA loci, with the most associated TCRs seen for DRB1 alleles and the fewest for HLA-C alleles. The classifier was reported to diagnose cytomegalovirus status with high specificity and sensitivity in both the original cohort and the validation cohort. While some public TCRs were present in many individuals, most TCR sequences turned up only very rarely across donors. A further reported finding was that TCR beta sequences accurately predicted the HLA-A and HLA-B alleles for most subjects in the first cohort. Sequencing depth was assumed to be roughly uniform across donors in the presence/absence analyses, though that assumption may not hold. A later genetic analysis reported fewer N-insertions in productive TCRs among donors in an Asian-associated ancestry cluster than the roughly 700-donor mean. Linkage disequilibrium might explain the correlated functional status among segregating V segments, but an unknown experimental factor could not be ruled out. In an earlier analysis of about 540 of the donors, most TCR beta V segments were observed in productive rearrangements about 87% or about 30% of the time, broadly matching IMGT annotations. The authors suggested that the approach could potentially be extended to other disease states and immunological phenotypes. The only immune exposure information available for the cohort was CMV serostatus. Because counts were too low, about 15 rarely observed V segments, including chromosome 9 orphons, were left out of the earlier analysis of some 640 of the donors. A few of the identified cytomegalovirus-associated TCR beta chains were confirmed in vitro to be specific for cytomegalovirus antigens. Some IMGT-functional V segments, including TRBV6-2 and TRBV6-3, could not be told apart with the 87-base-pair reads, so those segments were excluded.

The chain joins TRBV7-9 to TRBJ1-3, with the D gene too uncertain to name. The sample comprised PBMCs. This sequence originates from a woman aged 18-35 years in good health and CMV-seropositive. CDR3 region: CASSLGVSGNTIYF. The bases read TGTGCCAGCAGCTTAGGAGTATCAGGAAACACCATATATTTT.